Each of the 10 T cell receptor beta chains below was sequenced from the same sample in a study of blood T cell repertoires in COVID-19. This table comes from immunoSEQ multiplex PCR, and its TCRdb copy is limited to in-frame clones, with some not included. The table has 150,000 to 200,000 clones, approximately 78% seen once; the top ten hold approximately 10%. Specimen: peripheral blood. Receptor source: a human donor in a cohort sampled during active COVID-19.

V and J are TRBV6-5 and TRBJ1-2; the D gene is possibly TRBD1 (6 bases). Germline values: CDR1 MNHEY, CDR2 SVGAGI. CDR3 length: 14 amino acids. Deletions cut 7 bases from V and 4 bases from J, with 16 bases between. The CDR3 sequence is CASTSTGPLYGYTF. CDR3 DNA: TGTGCCAGCACCTCGACAGGTCCCCTCTATGGCTACACCTTC.

This chain connects TRBV19 to TRBJ2-3; perhaps TRBD1 as D (6 bases). V was shortened by 4 bases and J by 3 bases, with 17 bases between the two germline ends. This CDR3 spans 16 amino acids. Germline lookup yields CDR1 LNHDA and CDR2 SQIVND (reference sequence). This CDR3 is CASSRGYKGVTDTQYF. The CDR3 region has the DNA TGTGCCAGTAGTAGGGGCTACAAGGGGGTTACAGATACGCAGTATTTT.

The chain is built from TRBV6-2 or TRBV6-3 and TRBJ2-7; no reliable D call. Trimming took off 2 bases at V and 0 bases at J, with 11 bases between the two ends. CDR3 length: 15 amino acids. Germline CDR1 reads MNHEY; CDR2 reads SVGEGT. The chain's CDR3 is CASSYTRLGSYEQYF. The CDR3 DNA sequence: TGTGCCAGCAGTTACACCCGACTCGGCTCCTACGAGCAGTACTTC.

The chain couples TRBV7-8 to TRBJ2-5; D ambiguous. Germline assignment: CDR1 SGHVS and CDR2 FQNEAQ. The CDR3 covers 12 residues. V was cut by 7 bases and J by 5 bases, with 11 bases left in between. CDR3 DNA sequence: TGTGCCAGCACCCGAGCTCTGGAGACCCAGTACTTC. Encoded protein: CASTRALETQYF.

This clone occurred many times. The gene calls are TRBV5-6 and TRBJ1-2; no firm D call. Trimming took off 1 base at V and 3 bases at J, with 16 bases between the two ends. CDR3 length equals 16 residues. Germline assignment: CDR1 SGHDT and CDR2 YYEEEE. CDR3 bases: TGTGCCAGCAGCTTGCTGAACCTATTAAGCTACTATGGCTACACCTTC. This translates into CASSLLNLLSYYGYTF. The full variable domain, completed using reference TRBV5-6 and TRBJ1-2, is DAGVTQSPTHLIKTRGQQVTLRCSPKSGHDTVSWYQQALGQGPQFIFQYYEEEERQRGNFPDRFSGHQFPNYSSELNVNALLLGDSALYLCASSLLNLLSYYGYTFGSGTRLTVV.

The rearrangement joins TRBV19 to TRBJ1-4, with 7 bases fitting TRBD1. Unmatched junction bases numbered 12, after V lost 6 bases and J lost 5 bases. The CDR3 is 16 amino acids. CDR1 and CDR2 (germline): LNHDA, SQIVND (reference sequence). CDR3 protein: CASRGGGPEGNEKLFF. DNA for the CDR3: TGTGCCAGTAGAGGAGGGGGCCCGGAGGGAAATGAAAAACTGTTTTTT.

The chain uses TRBV5-1 and TRBJ2-7; 16 nucleotides match TRBD2. CDR1 SGHRS and CDR2 YFSETQ come from the germline V gene. With 4 bases clipped from V and 5 bases from J, the junction kept 6 bases outside the gene matches. The CDR3 sequence is 16 residues long. For the CDR3, the DNA is TGCGCCAGCAGCCTTGGGACTAGCGGGAGGGTCGACGAGCAGTACTTC. Encoded protein: CASSLGTSGRVDEQYF.

The V call is TRBV3-1 (or the pseudogene TRBV3-2), the J call TRBJ2-2; 10 bases are a match to TRBD1. The CDR3 runs 16 residues. CDR1 LGHDT and CDR2 YNNKEL come from the germline V gene (reference sequence). Unmatched junction bases numbered 4, after V lost 2 bases and J lost 4 bases. The CDR3 here is CASSQRGTGATGELFF. Written as DNA, the CDR3 is TGTGCCAGCAGCCAAAGGGGGACAGGGGCCACCGGGGAGCTGTTTTTT.

This chain joins TRBV6-5 and TRBJ1-5, with TRBD1 identical over 11 bases. Losses at the gene ends were 4 bases for V and 4 bases for J; bases not matched to a gene: 3. Germline values: CDR1 MNHEY, CDR2 SVGAGI. This CDR3 is built from 15 residues. CDR3 sequence reads: CASSSGTGGNQPQHF. CDR3 bases: TGTGCCAGCAGTTCCGGGACAGGGGGTAATCAGCCCCAGCATTTT.

V usage is TRBV7-9 and J usage is TRBJ2-5; 16 bases fit TRBD2. CDR3 length equals 16 residues. After removal of 4 bases from V and 4 bases from J, the junction contained 3 bases not matched to a gene. In germline, CDR1 is SEHNR, CDR2 FQNEAQ (reference sequence). CDR3 amino acids: CASSSGLAGGRETQYF. The CDR3 bases are TGTGCCAGCAGCTCGGGACTAGCGGGAGGGCGAGAGACCCAGTACTTC.